This TCR beta chain was documented in a study of T cell responses to AZD1222 COVID-19 vaccine. A note on this clone: Antigen: not known.

V lost 6 bases and J 8 bases, leaving 8 bases between the germline ends. CDR1 is ENHRY and CDR2 is SYGVKD in the germline V gene. This CDR3 has 11 residues. Broader study findings: Spike-specific TCR depth and breadth grew after two AZD1222 doses. Of spike-specific TCRs, nearly half reportedly target regions left unmutated in variants. Researchers took repertoire samples only after the peak T cell response had come. Possibly, clonal diversity was underestimated; donors were largely white British and included more females.

TCRdb's copy holds only in-frame clones and misses some; the assay was immunoSEQ multiplex PCR. The sample shows around 140,000 clones, just under 95% of them seen only once. The TCR sequence derives from an adult in good health. The sample consisted of peripheral blood, taken on day 0 of AZD1222 vaccination. This sequence joins TRBV10-3 and TRBJ2-1, with D possibly being TRBD1 (6 bases). DNA for the CDR3: TGTGCCATCAGACAGGGTTATGAGCAGTTCTTC. Encoded protein: CAIRQGYEQFF.